The 24 T cell receptor beta chains below all came from one sample that was sequenced in a study of blood T cell repertoires in COVID-19. Assay: immunoSEQ multiplex PCR; the TCRdb copy retains only in-frame clones and omits some. The sample includes 65,000 to 70,000 clones, about 83% of them seen just once. The specimen was peripheral blood. These receptors all stem from a woman aged 80 or over with acute or convalescent COVID-19.

V usage is TRBV30 and J usage is TRBJ2-1; the match to TRBD2 covers 8 bases. CDR3 size: 13 residues. Germline CDR1 reads GTSNPN; CDR2 reads SVGIG (reference sequence). J was trimmed by 3 bases and V by 4 bases; bases with no gene match: 2. The CDR3 nucleotides read TGTGCCTGGACCGGGACTAGCTACAATGAGCAGTTCTTC. Translated: CAWTGTSYNEQFF.

The gene calls are TRBV3-1 (or the pseudogene TRBV3-2) and TRBJ2-2, with 10 bases lining up with TRBD1. The junction had 9 bases not matched to a gene; V was cut back by 6 bases and J by 5 bases. Germline V gene lookup returns CDR1 LGHDT and CDR2 YNNKEL (reference sequence). This CDR3 region has 16 residues. In nucleotides, the CDR3 is TGTGCCAGCAGGCGACAGGGGGCAATGGGGACCGGGGAGCTGTTTTTT. Its translation is CASRRQGAMGTGELFF.

The chain couples TRBV4-3 to TRBJ2-1, with 10 bases lining up with TRBD2. V gave up 1 base and J gave up 5 bases; unmatched junction bases: 5. In germline, CDR1 is LGHNA, CDR2 YSLEER. The CDR3 is 16 residues long. The chain's CDR3 is CASSQASGRGNNEQFF. In DNA, the CDR3 is TGCGCCAGCAGCCAAGCTAGCGGGAGAGGTAACAATGAGCAGTTCTTC.

The rearrangement joins TRBV4-1 to TRBJ2-4; D remains ambiguous. The germline gives CDR1 MGHRA, CDR2 YSYEKL. Trimming shortened V by 4 bases and J by 0 bases, and 13 bases separated the two germline ends. The CDR3 contains 16 residues. The CDR3 spells CASSPIPGVAKNIQYF. In DNA form, the CDR3 reads TGCGCCAGCAGCCCTATACCCGGAGTAGCCAAAAACATTCAGTACTTC.

V is TRBV3-1 (or the pseudogene TRBV3-2) and J is TRBJ1-2; D is uncertain. V lost 0 bases to trimming and J lost 8 bases, with 16 bases between them. Germline values: CDR1 LGHDT, CDR2 YNNKEL (reference sequence). The CDR3 is made up of 15 amino acids. CDR3 loop: CASSQDNRVSAGYTF. DNA for the CDR3: TGTGCCAGCAGCCAAGATAACCGGGTTTCGGCCGGCTACACCTTC.

V usage is TRBV2 and J usage is TRBJ1-1; the D gene is possibly TRBD1 (6 bases). V was trimmed by 7 bases and J by 7 bases, leaving 22 bases between them. Germline CDR1 and CDR2: SNHLY and FYNNEI. The CDR3 totals 15 residues. CDR3 bases: TGTGCCAGCAAGAGGGGGGGGGACCAGAAAGGTGAAGCTTTCTTT. Translated, it gives CASKRGGDQKGEAFF.

This chain joins TRBV12-3 or TRBV12-4 and TRBJ1-1; tentatively, D is TRBD1 (5 bases). V gave up 2 bases and J gave up 8 bases, with 12 bases separating them. CDR3 length: 13 amino acids. CDR3 DNA: TGTGCCAGCAGTTTAACAACGACAGACGAAGCTTTCTTT. The encoded protein is CASSLTTTDEAFF.

The V gene is TRBV19, the J gene TRBJ1-2; D call uncertain. Germline V gene lookup returns CDR1 LNHDA and CDR2 SQIVND (reference sequence). This CDR3 contains 13 residues. Trimming shortened V by 2 bases and J by 1 base, and 5 bases separated the two germline ends. CDR3 nucleotide sequence: TGTGCCAGTAGTATACAGGTTAACTATGGCTACACCTTC. This codes for CASSIQVNYGYTF.

The chain recombines TRBV4-1 with TRBJ2-1; D gene unclear. CDR3 length: 12 amino acids. V lost 1 base and J 7 bases, leaving 5 bases between the germline ends. Germline lookup yields CDR1 MGHRA and CDR2 YSYEKL. The CDR3 is CASSQGANEQFF. The CDR3 DNA sequence: TGCGCCAGCAGCCAAGGAGCAAATGAGCAGTTCTTC.

This chain uses TRBV11-2 with TRBJ2-1; perhaps TRBD2 as D (7 bases). The CDR3 runs to 15 residues. The germline V gene encodes CDR1 SGHAT and CDR2 FQNNGV. The germline V and J ends were trimmed by 3 bases and 4 bases, with 13 bases remaining between them. This chain's CDR3 is CASSFIKGGYNEQFF. The CDR3, as DNA: TGTGCCAGCAGCTTTATTAAGGGGGGGTACAATGAGCAGTTCTTC.

The J gene is TRBJ2-7, the V gene TRBV5-1, with a tentative D call TRBD2 (6 bases). This CDR3 spans 16 amino acids. Germline-derived CDR1 and CDR2 are SGHRS and YFSETQ. Trimming took off 0 bases at V and 4 bases at J, with 17 bases between the two ends. The CDR3 nucleotides read TGCGCCAGCAGCTTGGTGGGTGCGGGGACTCTATACGAGCAGTACTTC. Residues: CASSLVGAGTLYEQYF.

The J gene is TRBJ1-3, the V gene TRBV19; no firm D call. Between the trimmed V and J ends, which lost 6 bases and 1 base, there was a span of 7 bases. Germline CDR1 LNHDA, CDR2 SQIVND (reference sequence). The CDR3 loop spans 13 amino acids. The chain's CDR3 is CASSQVSGNTIYF. CDR3 DNA sequence: TGTGCCAGTAGCCAGGTATCTGGAAACACCATATATTTT.

The chain recombines TRBV6-2 or TRBV6-3 with TRBJ1-5, with D possibly matching TRBD1 (6 bases). Germline values: CDR1 MNHEY, CDR2 SVGEGT. This CDR3 is built from 15 residues. V lost 5 bases and J 2 bases, leaving 13 bases between the germline ends. CDR3 loop: CASSLQGWGNQPQHF. CDR3 bases: TGTGCCAGCAGTCTACAGGGTTGGGGCAATCAGCCCCAGCATTTT.

This clone has a handful of counts. This sequence joins TRBV2 and TRBJ2-7; maybe TRBD2 (6 bases). The CDR3 contains 13 residues. The V end was cut by 5 bases, the J end by 0 bases, with 8 bases between. Per the germline V gene, CDR1 is SNHLY and CDR2 is FYNNEI. The CDR3 bases are TGTGCCAGCAGTCAGGACTACTCCTACGAGCAGTACTTC. Its protein product is CASSQDYSYEQYF.

This chain links TRBV6-5 with TRBJ1-2; D may be TRBD1 (5 bases). V dropped 5 bases and J dropped 5 bases, with 12 bases sitting between them. The CDR3 length is 13 residues. Per the germline V gene, CDR1 is MNHEY and CDR2 is SVGAGI. DNA of the CDR3: TGTGCCAGCAGTCAGCAGGGTTGGTATGGCTACACCTTC. It encodes CASSQQGWYGYTF.

The chain carries TRBV12-3 or TRBV12-4 and TRBJ1-1; TRBD1 agrees at 8 bases. V lost 5 bases to trimming and J lost 10 bases; unmatched junction nucleotides: 9. This CDR3 is 13 amino acids long. CDR3 residues: CASSQGDRPRAFF. The CDR3 region has the DNA TGTGCCAGCAGTCAAGGGGACAGGCCGAGAGCTTTCTTT.

The genes are TRBV5-5 and TRBJ2-6, with 7 bases fitting TRBD1. CDR3 size: 15 residues. The junction had 3 bases not matched to a gene; V was cut back by 2 bases and J by 4 bases. CDR1 and CDR2 from the germline V gene are SGHKS and YYEKEE (reference sequence). The CDR3 protein is CASSLTGDGANVLTF. The CDR3, as DNA: TGTGCCAGCAGCTTAACAGGGGACGGGGCCAACGTCCTGACTTTC.

The chain carries TRBV3-1 (or the pseudogene TRBV3-2) and TRBJ2-1; 8 nucleotides line up with TRBD2. Per germline, CDR1 LGHDT and CDR2 YNNKEL (reference sequence). Trimming took 4 bases from V and 6 from J; bases not matched to a gene: 8. This CDR3 has 15 residues. Here the CDR3 reads CASSLRGGPINEQFF. CDR3 sequence (DNA): TGTGCCAGCAGCCTACGGGGGGGTCCGATCAATGAGCAGTTCTTC.

The chain uses TRBV11-2 and TRBJ2-3; a weak D match, TRBD2 (7 bases). Trimming left V 5 bases short and J 5 bases short, with 17 bases between. CDR3 length equals 15 residues. Germline-derived CDR1 and CDR2 are SGHAT and FQNNGV. The CDR3 region has the DNA TGTGCCAGCAGCCAGGCGGGGGCGCAGGGAGATACGCAGTATTTT. It translates to CASSQAGAQGDTQYF.

This chain links TRBV27 with TRBJ2-5, with TRBD2 matching over 10 bases. The end of the DNA aligns better with TRBJ2-7, so the J call may be wrong. CDR1 and CDR2 from the germline V gene are MNHEY and SMNVEV (reference sequence). CDR3 size: 19 residues. CDR3 amino acids: CASSLSRGLASFSSYEQYF. CDR3 bases: TGTGCCAGCAGTTTATCGAGGGGACTAGCGTCGTTCTCCTCCTACGAGCAGTACTTC.

J is TRBJ2-2 and V is TRBV10-3, with TRBD1 matching over 7 bases. The junction had 4 bases not matched to a gene; V was cut back by 6 bases and J by 0 bases. Germline-derived CDR1 and CDR2 are ENHRY and SYGVKD. The CDR3 consists of 15 residues. The CDR3 DNA reads TGTGCCATCAGAGGGGGCGGTTCGAACACCGGGGAGCTGTTTTTT. It codes for CAIRGGGSNTGELFF.

The chain carries TRBV3-1 (or the pseudogene TRBV3-2) and TRBJ1-2; 8 nucleotides match TRBD1. Germline V gene sequence: CDR1 LGHDT, CDR2 YNNKEL (reference sequence). Germline trimming cut 3 bases from V and 7 bases from J; bases unmatched to any gene: 10. The CDR3 runs to 15 residues. The CDR3 DNA sequence: TGTGCCAGCAGCCACGCAGGGGGCGACTTGGGTGGCTACACCTTC. It encodes CASSHAGGDLGGYTF.

This clone was seen just once. The chain employs TRBV2 and TRBJ1-5, with D maybe TRBD1 (5 bases). In germline, CDR1 is SNHLY, CDR2 FYNNEI. Deletions cut 7 bases from V and 6 bases from J, with 10 bases between. CDR3 length: 12 residues. The CDR3 loop is CASKQVGQPQHF. CDR3 in DNA: TGTGCCAGCAAACAGGTCGGTCAGCCCCAGCATTTT.

DNA for the CDR3: TGTGCCAGCAGTGAATGGAGCGGAGGGATCCAAGAGACCCAGTACTTC. It is translated as CASSEWSGGIQETQYF. The V and J genes are TRBV2 and TRBJ2-5, with D possibly being TRBD2 (6 bases). Germline V CDR1 and CDR2: SNHLY, FYNNEI. V gave up 2 bases and J gave up 1 base, with 14 bases separating them. The CDR3 runs 16 residues.